This record concerns one TCR beta chain sequence. Its antigen is not identified. The data belong to a study of vaccination and CD4 T cells after COVID-19. This sample's treatment: roughly 10-day PBMC culture with coronavirus spike peptide pools or control peptides (ViraFEST assay). This CDR3 spans 16 amino acids. V lost 2 bases and J lost 9; bases outside the gene matches: 11. CD4+ T cells that had been cultured provided DNA sequenced with the Oncomine TCR Beta short-read assay. TCRdb reanalysed the PCR reads using MiXCR and keeps one entry per CDR3 protein. The table includes around 10,000 distinct CDR3 sequences, 56% detected once.

This rearrangement joins TRBV12-3 or TRBV12-4 to TRBJ2-1; 9 nucleotides match TRBD2. Material for sequencing was CD4+ T cells from blood, cultured in vitro. This clonotype was sampled from a human donor who had recovered from COVID-19. DNA for the CDR3: TGTGCCAGCAGTTTACGGGGCGGGGGGGCTTCTACTGAGCAGTTCTTC. Its protein is CASSLRGGGASTEQFF.